The 21 T cell receptor beta chains below all came from one sample that was sequenced in a study of blood T cell repertoires in COVID-19. Clones were sequenced by immunoSEQ multiplex PCR, and TCRdb holds only the in-frame ones, with some missing. The sample carries about 340,000 clones, under 95% recorded once. The sequenced material came from PBMCs or T cells enriched from blood (not recorded which). All receptors derive from a woman aged 25 to 39 who had recovered from COVID-19.

This chain connects TRBV4-2 to TRBJ1-6; the D gene is possibly TRBD1 (6 bases). Germline V CDR1 and CDR2: LGHNA, YNFKEQ. V dropped 6 bases and J dropped 7 bases, with 16 bases sitting between them. This CDR3 contains 15 residues. The CDR3 DNA follows: TGTGCCAGCAGAAAGGGGGGGACGGAGAATTCACCCCTCCACTTT. It translates to CASRKGGTENSPLHF.

The chain joins TRBV6-5 to TRBJ2-6; D unclear. This CDR3 spans 14 amino acids. CDR1 is MNHEY, CDR2 SVGAGI, per germline. Trimming left V 5 bases short and J 3 bases short, with 8 bases between. CDR3 nucleotides: TGTGCCAGCAGTCAGGATCATGGGGCCAACGTCCTGACTTTC. Its translation: CASSQDHGANVLTF.

As for this clone: This sample includes further DNA sequences coding for the same CDR3. The rearrangement uses TRBV27 and TRBJ2-7; no definite D call. V lost 5 bases to trimming and J lost 0 bases, with 11 bases between them. The CDR3 contains 14 residues. Germline lookup yields CDR1 MNHEY and CDR2 SMNVEV (reference sequence). The CDR3 protein is CASSLTGTSYEQYF. The CDR3 DNA follows: TGTGCCAGCAGTCTTACTGGTACCTCCTACGAGCAGTACTTC.

The gene calls are TRBV15 and TRBJ2-3, with TRBD1 as a possible D gene (5 bases). The CDR3 is made up of 15 amino acids. Germline CDR1 is LNHNV and CDR2 is YYDKDF (reference sequence). The germline V and J ends were trimmed by 0 bases and 3 bases, with 10 bases remaining between them. CDR3 sequence reads: CATSRDVRVTDTQYF. Here the CDR3 DNA reads TGTGCCACCAGCAGAGATGTCAGGGTGACAGATACGCAGTATTTT.

In DNA, the CDR3 is TGTGCCAGCAGTTTAGTACGGGGGAAAAACACAGATACGCAGTATTTT. Protein: CASSLVRGKNTDTQYF. The rearrangement links TRBV7-3 to TRBJ2-3; D may be TRBD2 (6 bases). V dropped 6 bases and J dropped 2 bases, with 18 bases sitting between them. CDR1 and CDR2 from the germline V gene are SGHTA and FQGTGA. This CDR3 has 16 amino acids.

This clone was found once. The chain links TRBV7-3 to TRBJ2-1, with 7 positions matching TRBD1. The CDR3 totals 13 residues. CDR1 and CDR2 (germline): SGHTA, FQGTGA. V lost 4 bases to trimming and J lost 6 bases; unmatched junction nucleotides: 3. The CDR3, as DNA: TGTGCCAGCAGCTCTGACAGGGCCAATGAGCAGTTCTTC. It is translated as CASSSDRANEQFF.

The chain carries TRBV30 and TRBJ2-7, with D possibly being TRBD1 (5 bases). This CDR3 comprises 13 residues. From germline, CDR1 is GTSNPN and CDR2 SVGIG (reference sequence). The ends were cut back, 2 bases at V and 3 bases at J, with 11 bases in the middle. CDR3 amino acids: CAWSSRAIYEQYF. The DNA for the CDR3 is TGTGCCTGGAGTTCCAGGGCCATCTACGAGCAGTACTTC.

The chain joins TRBV4-2 to TRBJ1-2; the match to TRBD1 covers 7 bases. The V gene end was trimmed by 1 base and the J gene end by 0 bases; junction bases not matched to a gene: 5. In germline, CDR1 is LGHNA, CDR2 YNFKEQ. The CDR3 covers 16 residues. The CDR3 coding sequence is TGTGCCAGCAGCCAAGGGACAGGCCCCGCTAACTATGGCTACACCTTC. This sequence encodes CASSQGTGPANYGYTF.

The chain has TRBV5-4 and TRBJ1-2; possibly TRBD1 for D (6 bases). Germline V gene sequence: CDR1 SGHNT, CDR2 YYREEE (reference sequence). Trimming stripped 4 bases from V and 0 bases from J, with 13 bases between. The CDR3 length is 15 residues. In DNA, the CDR3 is TGTGCCAGCAGCACCGGACAGAGCTCTAACTATGGCTACACCTTC. Protein sequence: CASSTGQSSNYGYTF.

V usage is TRBV5-6 and J usage is TRBJ1-3; D is ambiguous. CDR3 length equals 13 residues. Germline V gives CDR1 SGHDT, CDR2 YYEEEE. The germline V and J ends were trimmed by 1 base and 5 bases, with 7 bases remaining between them. The chain's CDR3 is CASSLRGRNTIYF. CDR3 sequence (DNA): TGTGCCAGCAGCTTGCGGGGAAGAAACACCATATATTTT.

This chain uses TRBV6-1 with TRBJ2-7; 9 bases map to TRBD1. This CDR3 has 13 residues. Trimming took 3 bases from V and 7 from J; bases not matched to a gene: 4. Germline lookup yields CDR1 MNHNS and CDR2 SASEGT. The CDR3 DNA reads TGTGCCAGCAGTGAGCGGGACAGGGAGGAGCAGTACTTC. This codes for CASSERDREEQYF.

The chain recombines TRBV5-1 with TRBJ2-3, with 9 bases fitting TRBD2. Germline V gives CDR1 SGHRS, CDR2 YFSETQ. This CDR3 has 14 residues. The junction had 6 bases not matched to a gene; V was cut back by 4 bases and J by 6 bases. Here the CDR3 DNA reads TGCGCCAGCAGCATAGCGGGGGATGAGGATACGCAGTATTTT. This sequence encodes CASSIAGDEDTQYF.

Details on this clone: This sample also contains other DNA sequences that code for the same CDR3. The chain joins TRBV28 to TRBJ2-7; D gene unclear. Germline CDR1 reads MDHEN; CDR2 reads SYDVKM. V lost 8 bases to trimming and J lost 1 base, with 9 bases between them. The CDR3 contains 12 residues. In nucleotides, the CDR3 is TGTGCCAGCGGTACAGTTTCCTACGAGCAGTACTTC. This gives the protein CASGTVSYEQYF.

The chain is built from TRBV7-9 and TRBJ1-1; tentatively, D is TRBD1 (6 bases). The germline V gene encodes CDR1 SEHNR and CDR2 FQNEAQ (reference sequence). V was clipped by 6 bases and J by 4 bases, with 15 bases between them. This CDR3 is built from 14 residues. CDR3 coding DNA: TGTGCCAGCAGATGGGGGCAGGGCCCCACTGAAGCTTTCTTT. Its translation: CASRWGQGPTEAFF.

The chain combines TRBV2 with TRBJ1-4, with a possible D match to TRBD1 (6 bases). The CDR3 runs to 15 residues. The V end lost 6 bases, the J end lost 3 bases, and 14 bases lay between the germline ends. Germline V gene data show CDR1 as SNHLY and CDR2 as FYNNEI. The CDR3 DNA sequence: TGTGCCAGCAGGGACCGACAGGCGGCTAATGAAAAACTGTTTTTT. This sequence encodes CASRDRQAANEKLFF.

The rearrangement links TRBV29-1 to TRBJ2-7; 12 bases align to TRBD2. V lost 6 bases to trimming and J lost 3 bases; unmatched junction nucleotides: 9. CDR1 and CDR2 from the germline V gene are SQVTM and ANQGSEA. This CDR3 comprises 15 residues. CDR3 in amino acids: CSVGGTSGSLYEQYF. Written as DNA, the CDR3 is TGCAGCGTGGGGGGGACTAGCGGGTCTCTCTACGAGCAGTACTTC.

The chain joins TRBV6-1 to TRBJ2-2, with 7 bases identical to TRBD2. The length of the CDR3 is 17 residues. The trim removed 0 bases at V and 0 bases at J, leaving 4 bases unmatched. From germline, CDR1 is MNHNS and CDR2 SASEGT. CDR3 bases: TGTGCCAGCAGTGAAGCGCGCCGGGGGGCGAACACCGGGGAGCTGTTTTTT. Protein: CASSEARRGANTGELFF.

The chain combines TRBV18 with TRBJ1-1; 10 bases match TRBD1. Germline CDR1 KGHSH, CDR2 LQKENI. The CDR3 length is 16 residues. J was trimmed by 3 bases and V by 0 bases; bases with no gene match: 4. The CDR3 bases are TGTGCCAGCTCACCACCGGGACAGGGGCGCGACACTGAAGCTTTCTTT. It translates to CASSPPGQGRDTEAFF.

V gene TRBV24-1 combines with J gene TRBJ2-3; 9 nucleotides agree with TRBD1. This CDR3 is built from 17 residues. The junction had 7 bases not matched to a gene; V was cut back by 1 base and J by 3 bases. Germline values: CDR1 KGHDR, CDR2 SFDVKD. The DNA for the CDR3 is TGTGCCACCAGTGATTTTTCCGGGACAGGGTCAACAGATACGCAGTATTTT. As protein: CATSDFSGTGSTDTQYF.

The chain employs TRBV11-2 and TRBJ2-1, with TRBD2 as a possible D gene (5 bases). V was trimmed by 1 base and J by 10 bases, leaving 8 bases between them. The germline V gene has CDR1 SGHAT and CDR2 FQNNGV. The CDR3 has 12 amino acids. This chain's CDR3 is CASSLGPGEQFF. In DNA, the CDR3 is TGTGCCAGCAGCTTAGGTCCGGGGGAGCAGTTCTTC.

The chain has TRBV7-3 and TRBJ2-5; 13 positions match TRBD2. Germline-derived CDR1 and CDR2 are SGHTA and FQGTGA. The CDR3 spans 17 residues. Unmatched junction bases numbered 6, after V lost 2 bases and J lost 3 bases. DNA of the CDR3: TGTGCCAGCAGCTTACAATCCGGACTAGCGGGAGAAGAGACCCAGTACTTC. Its translation: CASSLQSGLAGEETQYF.